A single sample gave rise to the 12 T cell receptor beta chains below, sequenced in a study of shared clonotypes between healthy human individuals. Repertoires were generated with immunoSEQ multiplex PCR, while TCRdb's copy carries only in-frame clones and drops some. The sample records approximately 2.5 million clones, approximately 94% being singletons. Material: naive CD4+ T cells from PBMCs. Documented subset: CD45RA+ positively selected. The receptors originated from a man between 18 and 35 years old in good health. Some clones in this sample may be carry-over from other donors' samples.

The chain carries TRBV19 and TRBJ1-2, with D unresolved. This CDR3 contains 12 residues. Germline loops: CDR1 LNHDA, CDR2 SQIVND (reference sequence). Trimming took 3 bases from V and 5 from J, leaving 7 bases between them. CDR3 loop: CASSMAEYGYTF. Here the CDR3 DNA reads TGTGCCAGTAGTATGGCCGAATATGGCTACACCTTC. Full variable domain (rest looked up from reference TRBV19 and TRBJ1-2): DGGITQSPKYLFRKEGQNVTLSCEQNLNHDAMYWYRQDPGQGLRLIYYSQIVNDFQKGDIAEGYSVSREKKESFPLTVTSAQKNPTAFYLCASSMAEYGYTFGSGTRLTVV.

The V gene is TRBV4-3, the J gene TRBJ1-1; 8 bases match TRBD1. Germline lookup yields CDR1 LGHNA and CDR2 YSLEER. The CDR3 length is 15 residues. With V trimmed by 6 bases and J by 3 bases, 9 bases remained unmatched. The chain's CDR3 is CASSLRQGSDTEAFF. CDR3 in DNA: TGCGCCAGCAGTCTTAGACAGGGGTCTGACACTGAAGCTTTCTTT.

V usage is TRBV6-1 and J usage is TRBJ1-1; possibly TRBD1 for D (6 bases). Germline V gene lookup returns CDR1 MNHNS and CDR2 SASEGT. The CDR3 has 15 residues. V was cut by 4 bases and J by 6 bases, with 18 bases left in between. The chain's CDR3 is CASSAEGGWNPEAFF. The CDR3 DNA is TGTGCCAGCAGTGCAGAGGGGGGGTGGAATCCTGAAGCTTTCTTT.

This chain links TRBV5-5 with TRBJ2-2; D is ambiguous. The CDR3 is 11 residues long. Germline V gene sequence: CDR1 SGHKS, CDR2 YYEKEE (reference sequence). Deletions cut 10 bases from V and 5 bases from J, with 9 bases between. The CDR3 region is CASHRTGELFF. Written as DNA, the CDR3 is TGTGCCTCCCACCGAACCGGGGAGCTGTTTTTT. The full variable domain, with the rest looked up from reference TRBV5-5 and TRBJ2-2, is DAGVTQSPTHLIKTRGQQVTLRCSPISGHKSVSWYQQVLGQGPQFIFQYYEKEERGRGNFPDRFSARQFPNYSSELNVNALLLGDSALYLCASHRTGELFFGEGSRLTVL.

The gene calls are TRBV19 and TRBJ2-6, with TRBD1 as a possible D gene (6 bases). V dropped 5 bases and J dropped 2 bases, with 13 bases sitting between them. The CDR3 has 16 residues. The germline V gene encodes CDR1 LNHDA and CDR2 SQIVND (reference sequence). The CDR3 coding sequence is TGTGCCAGTAGTGGCGACAGGCAAGCTGGGGCCAACGTCCTGACTTTC. Its translation is CASSGDRQAGANVLTF.

This rearrangement joins TRBV27 to TRBJ2-2, with D possibly matching TRBD1 (6 bases). This CDR3 spans 17 amino acids. Germline lookup yields CDR1 MNHEY and CDR2 SMNVEV (reference sequence). V lost 1 base and J 6 bases, leaving 18 bases between the germline ends. The DNA of the CDR3 is TGTGCCAGCAGTTTATTTTCAGGGGTCAGTCGGCCCGGGGAGCTGTTTTTT. As protein: CASSLFSGVSRPGELFF.

DNA of the CDR3: TGTGCCAGCAGTAATTCTGTGAGGCCCCAGCATTTT. Its protein is CASSNSVRPQHF. The rearrangement uses TRBV28 and TRBJ1-5; no reliable D call. Germline assignment: CDR1 MDHEN and CDR2 SYDVKM. The CDR3 extends over 12 amino acids. V was pared by 5 bases and J by 9 bases, with 11 bases between.

The chain employs TRBV7-2 and TRBJ1-1; the D gene is possibly TRBD1 (6 bases). V lost 5 bases and J 5 bases, leaving 12 bases between the germline ends. Germline CDR1 reads SGHTA; CDR2 reads FQGNSA. CDR3 length: 13 amino acids. The CDR3 nucleotides are TGTGCCAGCAGCAGGAACAGGGTGACTGAAGCTTTCTTT. This codes for CASSRNRVTEAFF.

The chain couples TRBV7-9 to TRBJ1-1; tentative D call: TRBD1 (6 bases). CDR3 length: 15 residues. The germline V gene encodes CDR1 SEHNR and CDR2 FQNEAQ (reference sequence). Trimming left V 3 bases short and J 0 bases short, with 11 bases between. CDR3 in amino acids: CASSLQGQVNTEAFF. The CDR3 DNA reads as TGTGCCAGCAGCTTGCAGGGACAAGTGAACACTGAAGCTTTCTTT.

The CDR3: CSVSRTSGRINEQFF. The DNA of the CDR3 is TGCAGCGTTTCTAGGACTAGCGGGAGGATCAATGAGCAGTTCTTC. V and J are TRBV29-1 and TRBJ2-1, with TRBD2 matching 14 bases. J gave up 6 bases and V 5 bases, and 6 bases lay outside the gene matches. The CDR3 loop spans 15 amino acids. In germline, CDR1 is SQVTM, CDR2 ANQGSEA.

The chain links TRBV7-2 to TRBJ2-6; a possible D gene is TRBD1 (5 bases). Germline CDR1 reads SGHTA; CDR2 reads FQGNSA. The CDR3 has 16 amino acids. Deletions cut 2 bases from V and 4 bases from J, with 12 bases between. DNA for the CDR3: TGTGCCAGCAGCTTATGGGGCAGCGCGGGGGCCAACGTCCTGACTTTC. It yields the protein CASSLWGSAGANVLTF.

The rearrangement uses TRBV5-4 and TRBJ1-1; D may be TRBD1 (5 bases). CDR1 and CDR2 from the germline V gene are SGHNT and YYREEE (reference sequence). The CDR3 has 16 amino acids. The V gene lost 6 bases and the J gene lost 1 base, with 19 bases spanning the gap. The CDR3 coding sequence is TGTGCCAGCACTATTGGTAACCAGGGTAGGAACACTGAAGCTTTCTTT. This gives the protein CASTIGNQGRNTEAFF.